This T cell receptor (beta chain) comes out of a study of technical replicates of blood from a handful of donors (dated by TCRdb to the late 2010s). The library relied on the immunoSEQ multiplex PCR assay. Not all clones reach the TCRdb copy of this immuneACCESS table, which keeps in-frame sequences only. Checked studies attribute under half of the gap to unresolved V genes and leave the rest unexplained. The sample data list about 61,000 clones, and roughly 86% of these were observed just once. The ten top clones hold about 5.2% of the sample. The sample holds many counts of this clone. No cognate antigen has been identified for it. No base quality values were provided; no much bigger clone lies one nucleotide off. Taken from the germline V gene, the CDR1 and CDR2 loops are SGDLS and YYNGEE. The CDR3 contains 14 residues, cysteine and phenylalanine counted. Only the CDR3 region is kept as DNA, spanning 42 bases read in frame from base 1. The germline V and J ends show losses of 3 bases and 5 bases respectively, and no gene match explains 7 bases of the junction.

The sequence came from a human donor in good health. Some clones in this sample may be carry-over from other donors' samples. Sequencing was carried out using PBMCs. This sequence uses TRBV9 and TRBJ2-7, and 8 junctional nucleotides match TRBD2. CDR3 protein: CASSGLAGSDEQYF. The bases read TGTGCCAGCAGCGGATTAGCGGGGAGTGACGAGCAGTACTTC.